These 30 T cell receptor beta chains came from one sample sequenced in a study of blood T cell repertoires in COVID-19. TCRdb keeps only in-frame clones here, not all; method: immunoSEQ multiplex PCR. The data hold under 450,000 clones, with more than 75% observed a single time. What was sequenced was PBMCs or T cells enriched from blood (not recorded which). The receptors originated from a woman aged 30 to 39 who had recovered from COVID-19.

The chain has TRBV14 and TRBJ2-7; D is possibly TRBD1 (8 bases). The CDR3 contains 18 residues. The V end lost 4 bases, the J end lost 0 bases, and 22 bases lay between the germline ends. Germline CDR1 reads SGHDN; CDR2 reads FVKESK. CDR3 protein: CASSPNRGGKSISYEQYF. The CDR3 nucleotides are TGTGCCAGCAGCCCAAACAGGGGGGGGAAAAGTATCTCCTACGAGCAGTACTTC. Filled out from reference TRBV14 and TRBJ2-7, the complete variable domain reads EAGVTQFPSHSVIEKGQTVTLRCDPISGHDNLYWYRRVMGKEIKFLLHFVKESKQDESGMPNNRFLAERTGGTYSTLKVQPAELEDSGVYFCASSPNRGGKSISYEQYFGPGTRLTVT.

The chain joins TRBV11-1 to TRBJ2-1, with TRBD2 matching over 8 bases. J gave up 4 bases and V 5 bases, and 10 bases lay outside the gene matches. Germline values: CDR1 SGHAT, CDR2 FQDESV (reference sequence). This CDR3 is built from 16 residues. This CDR3 is CASSPGASGLYNEQFF. The CDR3 DNA follows: TGTGCCAGCAGCCCCGGGGCTAGCGGGCTTTACAATGAGCAGTTCTTC.

The chain uses TRBV21-1 and TRBJ2-7; the table's D call TRBD1 went unverified against the DNA. TRBV21-1 is deemed a pseudogene. This CDR3 is built from 10 residues. Here the CDR3 DNA reads TGTGCCAGCAGCAAAAATTACCAGGGGGTC. It translates to CASSKNYQGV.

The genes are TRBV6-5 and TRBJ1-5, with TRBD1 matching 7 bases. With V trimmed by 6 bases and J by 7 bases, 9 bases remained unmatched. This CDR3 is built from 14 residues. CDR1 MNHEY and CDR2 SVGAGI come from the germline V gene. In nucleotides, the CDR3 is TGTGCCAGCAGCCCCGACAGGGTGGAACAGCCCCAGCATTTT. It is translated as CASSPDRVEQPQHF.

As for this clone: Additional DNA sequences in this sample encode the identical CDR3. The chain couples TRBV28 to TRBJ1-2; D remains ambiguous. V lost 3 bases, J lost 2 bases, and 4 bases lay in between. Germline V lookup: CDR1 MDHEN, CDR2 SYDVKM. This CDR3 has 12 residues. CDR3 DNA: TGTGCCAGCAGTTTCGGGAACTATGGCTACACCTTC. Translation: CASSFGNYGYTF.

J is TRBJ2-1 and V is TRBV24-1; TRBD2 matches 11 bases. The CDR3 has 17 amino acids. Germline V CDR1 and CDR2: KGHDR, SFDVKD. V lost 4 bases and J lost 4; bases outside the gene matches: 8. The CDR3 here is CATSDNLAGGSYNEQFF. The CDR3 bases are TGTGCCACCAGTGACAACCTAGCGGGAGGTAGTTACAATGAGCAGTTCTTC.

The chain employs TRBV27 and TRBJ1-1, with 11 bases lining up with TRBD1. Germline assignment: CDR1 MNHEY and CDR2 SMNVEV (reference sequence). The CDR3 has 14 amino acids. J lost 4 bases, V lost 6 bases, and 4 bases had no gene match. CDR3 amino acids: CASRMGTGGTEAFF. The CDR3, as DNA: TGTGCCAGCAGAATGGGGACAGGGGGCACTGAAGCTTTCTTT.

The chain joins TRBV5-4 to TRBJ2-1, with a possible D match to TRBD1 (5 bases). Trimming removed 0 bases at V and 5 bases at J, with 6 bases between. Looked up from germline, CDR1 is SGHNT and CDR2 is YYREEE (reference sequence). The CDR3 has 13 residues. This chain's CDR3 is CASSLGRDNEQFF. CDR3 coding DNA: TGTGCCAGCAGCTTGGGCAGGGACAATGAGCAGTTCTTC.

The gene calls are TRBV28 and TRBJ2-4; D is perhaps TRBD2 (6 bases). V was pared by 2 bases and J by 7 bases, with 9 bases between. There are 13 residues in the CDR3. Germline loops: CDR1 MDHEN, CDR2 SYDVKM. For the CDR3, the DNA is TGTGCCAGCAGTTTAGTCGGGAGCAACATTCAGTACTTC. Translated, it gives CASSLVGSNIQYF. The variable domain in full, with the rest retrieved from reference TRBV28 and TRBJ2-4, is DVKVTQSSRYLVKRTGEKVFLECVQDMDHENMFWYRQDPGLGLRLIYFSYDVKMKEKGDIPEGYSVSREKKERFSLILESASTNQTSMYLCASSLVGSNIQYFGAGTRLSVL.

This clone was seen only once. J is TRBJ1-1 and V is TRBV19; 8 bases agree with TRBD1. The V segment lost 3 bases and the J segment 4 bases; nucleotides outside the gene matches: 4. The CDR3 length is 14 residues. Germline CDR1 LNHDA, CDR2 SQIVND (reference sequence). The CDR3 region is CASSIQGAITEAFF. CDR3 nucleotide sequence: TGTGCCAGTAGTATTCAGGGGGCGATCACTGAAGCTTTCTTT. The whole variable domain, filled in from reference TRBV19 and TRBJ1-1, reads DGGITQSPKYLFRKEGQNVTLSCEQNLNHDAMYWYRQDPGQGLRLIYYSQIVNDFQKGDIAEGYSVSREKKESFPLTVTSAQKNPTAFYLCASSIQGAITEAFFGQGTRLTVV.

CDR3 amino acids: CASSESGGTEAFF. The CDR3 bases are TGCGCCAGCAGTGAGTCCGGGGGAACTGAAGCTTTCTTT. The rearrangement uses TRBV10-1 and TRBJ1-1, with D tentatively TRBD1 (5 bases). CDR1 WNHNN and CDR2 SYGVQD come from the germline V gene (reference sequence). The CDR3 runs 13 residues. Trimming took off 0 bases at V and 5 bases at J, with 7 bases between the two ends.

V is TRBV12-3 or TRBV12-4 and J is TRBJ2-7; 7 nucleotides match TRBD1. The CDR3 spans 13 residues. The junction had 5 bases not matched to a gene; V was cut back by 3 bases and J by 6 bases. CDR3 nucleotides: TGTGCCAGCAGTTTTGGACAGGTAGGCGAGCAGTACTTC. Amino acids: CASSFGQVGEQYF.

This rearrangement joins TRBV7-6 to TRBJ1-2; 7 positions agree with TRBD1. The CDR3 is 13 residues long. Losses at the gene ends were 3 bases for V and 4 bases for J; bases not matched to a gene: 2. CDR1 is SGHVS, CDR2 FNYEAQ, per germline. The CDR3, as DNA: TGTGCCAGCAGCTTCAGACAGGGCTATGGCTACACCTTC. It specifies CASSFRQGYGYTF.

The rearrangement uses TRBV7-8 and TRBJ2-7, with 7 bases lining up with TRBD2. The CDR3 is 14 residues long. Germline CDR1 reads SGHVS; CDR2 reads FQNEAQ. Trimming removed 5 bases from V and 5 bases from J; junction bases left unmatched: 9. CDR3 bases: TGTGCCAGCAGCCCCGGACTAGACCCCGACGAGCAGTACTTC. Its translation: CASSPGLDPDEQYF. Filled out from reference TRBV7-8 and TRBJ2-7, the complete variable domain reads GAGVSQSPRYKVAKRGQDVALRCDPISGHVSLFWYQQALGQGPEFLTYFQNEAQLDKSGLPSDRFFAERPEGSVSTLKIQRTQQEDSAVYLCASSPGLDPDEQYFGPGTRLTVT.

This chain connects TRBV12-3 or TRBV12-4 to TRBJ2-5; maybe TRBD1 (6 bases). Trimming removed 8 bases at V and 0 bases at J, with 10 bases between. CDR3 size: 13 residues. CDR3 DNA: TGTGCCAGCCAAGGACAGAACCAAGAGACCCAGTACTTC. This gives the protein CASQGQNQETQYF.

Note on this clone: Other nucleotide sequences in the sample specify the same CDR3. The rearrangement joins TRBV9 to TRBJ1-1; D is unclear. There are 13 residues in the CDR3. CDR1 is SGDLS and CDR2 is YYNGEE in the germline V gene. Trimming shortened V by 2 bases and J by 2 bases, and 7 bases separated the two germline ends. For the CDR3, the DNA is TGTGCCAGCAGCGTTTCAGTAAACACTGAAGCTTTCTTT. Translation gives CASSVSVNTEAFF.

This chain uses TRBV28 with TRBJ2-7; 13 nucleotides align to TRBD2. Trimming at V came to 4 bases and at J to 7 bases, leaving 7 bases not matched to a gene. CDR1 MDHEN and CDR2 SYDVKM come from the germline V gene. CDR3 length: 15 residues. Written as DNA, the CDR3 is TGTGCCAGCAGTTCCACTAGCGGGGGGGCGGAAGAGCAGTACTTC. This sequence encodes CASSSTSGGAEEQYF.

The chain recombines TRBV4-2 with TRBJ2-1; D not certain. Germline CDR1 LGHNA, CDR2 YNFKEQ. V lost 0 bases and J lost 0, with 15 bases in between. CDR3 length equals 18 residues. CDR3 sequence: CASSQDPTARSSYNEQFF. CDR3 sequence (DNA): TGTGCCAGCAGCCAAGATCCAACTGCGAGGAGCTCCTACAATGAGCAGTTCTTC.

CDR3 loop: CASSSRQGANEKLFF. The DNA of the CDR3 is TGTGCCAGCAGTTCCCGTCAGGGGGCTAATGAAAAACTGTTTTTT. The V call is TRBV2, the J call TRBJ1-4; TRBD1 matches at 7 bases. Per germline, CDR1 SNHLY and CDR2 FYNNEI. The ends lost 5 bases at V and 3 bases at J; junction bases unmatched: 6. The CDR3 extends over 15 amino acids.

CDR3 protein: CASGRASGRAEQFF. As DNA, the CDR3 is TGTGCCAGCGGAAGGGCTAGCGGGAGGGCTGAGCAGTTCTTC. The chain has TRBV11-2 and TRBJ2-1; 12 nucleotides align to TRBD2. V lost 8 bases and J lost 9; bases outside the gene matches: 8. Germline V gene data show CDR1 as SGHAT and CDR2 as FQNNGV. There are 14 residues in the CDR3.

This clone is a singleton in its sample. The rearrangement uses TRBV9 and TRBJ2-5, with 12 bases that match TRBD1. The CDR3 has 17 amino acids. V dropped 2 bases and J dropped 4; count of bases not matched to a gene: 9. The germline gives CDR1 SGDLS, CDR2 YYNGEE. In nucleotides, the CDR3 is TGTGCCAGCAGCGTCAGTCCCGGGACAGGGGGCCTAGAGACCCAGTACTTC. This gives the protein CASSVSPGTGGLETQYF.

The gene calls are TRBV2 and TRBJ1-1; tentatively, D is TRBD1 (5 bases). This CDR3 spans 13 amino acids. The germline V gene has CDR1 SNHLY and CDR2 FYNNEI. Between the trimmed V and J ends, which lost 5 bases and 1 base, there was a span of 8 bases. CDR3 nucleotide sequence: TGTGCCAGCAGTCCAGGGAAGAACACTGAAGCTTTCTTT. Amino acids: CASSPGKNTEAFF.

Comment on this clone: The same CDR3 arises from other DNA sequences in this sample as well. This chain uses TRBV7-6 with TRBJ1-6; TRBD1 matches at 8 bases. Germline-derived CDR1 and CDR2 are SGHVS and FNYEAQ. This CDR3 is 17 amino acids long. Unmatched junction bases numbered 5, after V lost 4 bases and J lost 0 bases. The CDR3 DNA sequence: TGTGCCAGCAGCTCCTCCGGGACAGGCTCCTATAATTCACCCCTCCACTTT. It specifies CASSSSGTGSYNSPLHF.

The chain carries TRBV4-1 and TRBJ1-4; a weak D match, TRBD1 (5 bases). Germline V gene sequence: CDR1 MGHRA, CDR2 YSYEKL. CDR3 length: 15 residues. Trimming cost V 4 bases and J 6 bases, with 15 bases left between them. This chain's CDR3 is CASSLRQNLDEKLFF. CDR3 bases: TGCGCCAGCAGCCTGCGACAGAACCTTGATGAAAAACTGTTTTTT.

This clone has a single count. The chain uses TRBV7-9 and TRBJ2-7; TRBD2 matches 9 bases. Germline V CDR1 and CDR2: SEHNR, FQNEAQ (reference sequence). There are 14 residues in the CDR3. Germline trimming cut 6 bases from V and 2 bases from J; bases unmatched to any gene: 5. CDR3 loop: CASSTGLAAYEQYF. The DNA for the CDR3 is TGTGCCAGCAGTACGGGACTAGCCGCCTACGAGCAGTACTTC. The whole variable domain, filled in from reference TRBV7-9 and TRBJ2-7, reads DTGVSQNPRHKITKRGQNVTFRCDPISEHNRLYWYRQTLGQGPEFLTYFQNEAQLEKSRLLSDRFSAERPKGSFSTLEIQRTEQGDSAMYLCASSTGLAAYEQYFGPGTRLTVT.

The V gene is TRBV6-1, the J gene TRBJ2-2, with D tentatively TRBD2 (6 bases). The CDR3 consists of 17 residues. CDR1 and CDR2 from the germline V gene are MNHNS and SASEGT. The V end lost 2 bases, the J end lost 1 base, and 14 bases lay between the germline ends. The CDR3 here is CASSELAASENTGELFF. The DNA for the CDR3 is TGTGCCAGCAGTGAACTGGCGGCTAGCGAGAACACCGGGGAGCTGTTTTTT.

In this sample, this clone turned up once. This chain joins TRBV7-9 and TRBJ2-2; D may be TRBD1 (6 bases). CDR1 and CDR2 from the germline V gene are SEHNR and FQNEAQ (reference sequence). The CDR3 extends over 17 amino acids. Trimming shortened V by 1 base and J by 4 bases, and 16 bases separated the two germline ends. The CDR3 sequence is CASSLGLAQGFTGELFF. The CDR3, as DNA: TGTGCCAGCAGCTTAGGTTTGGCACAGGGCTTCACCGGGGAGCTGTTTTTT.

This chain links TRBV2 with TRBJ1-1; 10 nucleotides line up with TRBD1. CDR1 and CDR2 (germline): SNHLY, FYNNEI. This CDR3 comprises 12 residues. The CDR3 coding sequence is TGTGCTTTCGGGACAGGGGACACTGAAGCTTTCTTT. It specifies CAFGTGDTEAFF. Variable domain in full (rest from reference TRBV2 and TRBJ1-1): EPEVTQTPSHQVTQMGQEVILRCVPISNHLYFYWYRQILGQKVEFLVSFYNNEISEKSEIFDDQFSVERPDGSNFTLKIRSTKLEDSAMYFCAFGTGDTEAFFGQGTRLTVV.

A single count supports this clone. The rearrangement links TRBV5-1 to TRBJ2-7; 7 bases align to TRBD2. The germline V gene has CDR1 SGHRS and CDR2 YFSETQ. CDR3 size: 13 residues. V lost 2 bases and J lost 6; bases outside the gene matches: 5. In DNA, the CDR3 is TGCGCCAGCAGCTTTGTGGGAGGGCTCGAGCAGTACTTC. The encoded protein is CASSFVGGLEQYF.

The CDR3 reads CASSPQVRSSNQPQHF. Here the CDR3 DNA reads TGTGCCAGCTCACCCCAAGTTCGGTCGAGCAATCAGCCCCAGCATTTT. The genes are TRBV18 and TRBJ1-5; unclear D gene. V dropped 3 bases and J dropped 1 base, with 13 bases sitting between them. Germline loops: CDR1 KGHSH, CDR2 LQKENI. The CDR3 has 16 amino acids.